These T cell receptor beta chains were read from a single sample in a study of cytomegalovirus exposure and HLA in healthy donors. TCRdb keeps only in-frame clones here, not all; method: immunoSEQ multiplex PCR. The sample includes about 120,000 clones, roughly 80% seen only once; the top ten take approximately 4%. Sequencing was done on a sample of PBMCs. The receptors here all came from a man younger than 35 in good health and CMV-seropositive. Each CDR3 is given with its conserved first and last residue. Each record gives: V gene, J gene, CDR3 protein.

>TRBV9|TRBJ2-2
CASSAGPRTGELFF
>TRBV25-1|TRBJ2-5
CASSDPSDRLETQYF
>TRBV6-1|TRBJ1-5
CASSVDRGRNQPQHF
>TRBV12-5|TRBJ2-2
CASGLGWSTGELFF
>TRBV5-4|-
CASRMTGTDEQYF
>TRBV30|TRBJ1-1
CAWSTGKTEAFF
>TRBV27|TRBJ2-3
CASSLGRGPDTQYF
>TRBV10-1|TRBJ1-5
CASSVRINSGNQPQHF
>TRBV29-1|TRBJ1-1
CSSVRGALGTAFF
>TRBV18|TRBJ2-4
CASSPRTGEDSIQYF
>TRBV14|TRBJ2-1
CASSLRVDNEQFF
>TRBV6-4|TRBJ2-1
CASSEGTSGSNEQFF
>TRBV6-5|TRBJ2-7
CASRRDSTYEQYF
>TRBV5-8|TRBJ2-5
CASSLGTGETQETQYF
>TRBV5-6|TRBJ1-2
CASSSGQGDGYTF
>TRBV6-4|TRBJ2-3
CASSDRVGTDTQYF
>TRBV7-9|TRBJ1-4
CASRAPTNEKLFF
>TRBV18|TRBJ2-5
CASSPTGREETQYF
>TRBV30|TRBJ1-1
CAWRRGTGDEAFF
>TRBV11-2|TRBJ1-2
CASSLGRDRVNF
>TRBV19|TRBJ1-2
CASSINLQGRGYGYTF
>TRBV7-8|TRBJ1-3
CASSLARSTAFSGNTIYF
>TRBV19|TRBJ1-2
CASSVASGQGNNGYTF
>TRBV6-1|TRBJ1-6
CASSADRISPLHF
>TRBV18|TRBJ1-2
CASSWSSEGGYGYTF
>TRBV7-8|TRBJ1-1
CASSLAGTGINTEAFF
>TRBV5-1|TRBJ1-2
CASSSGTGVYGYTF
>TRBV6-1|TRBJ2-7
CASSHLAGDYEQYF
>TRBV25-1|TRBJ2-5
CASSDRETQYF
>TRBV7-9|TRBJ2-7
CASSIAGGLFYEQYF